Reported below is one TCR beta chain. The target of this receptor is not known. No base quality information exists; no much larger clone differs at one position. This record belongs to a study of T cells after yellow fever vaccination (dated by TCRdb to 2018 to 2020). Background on the whole study: The SMART-Seq v4 Ultra Low Input RNA kit was used to prepare libraries from fractions with low cell numbers. To follow T-cell clones before and after both primary and booster YFV17D yellow fever vaccination, bulk TCR alpha and beta repertoires underwent longitudinal sequencing. Two healthy male donors made up the cohort, one aged 18 to 30 years and the other aged 30 to 39 years. Blood was drawn at multiple timepoints before and after primary and secondary immunization, with bulk PBMC replicates and cell subsets isolated.

Findings and caveats that apply to the study as a whole: The secondary T-cell response was weaker than the primary response but faster, peaking on day 5 instead of day 15. Because abundant contaminating clonotypes from the bulk population could be contained in FACS-sorted repertoires, computational filtering was required. A small share of clonotypes occurred in both CD4 and CD8 compartments, likely arising from convergent recombination. Only a couple of donors were included in the study, so the extent to which the findings can be generalized is limited. Most clones expanded after primary vaccination were re-detected after the booster (about 95% of CD4 and roughly 85% of CD8), suggesting broad memory maintenance.

The run used an Illumina NovaSeq 6000. Synthesis of TCR cDNA relied on 5'RACE template switching, a step that introduced a universal primer site along with unique molecular identifiers. cDNA synthesis was primed from both the TCR alpha and TCR beta constant segments. Library amplification involved two PCR steps, and the second step added sample barcodes and sequencing adapters. Sequencing of libraries was performed on Illumina HiSeq 2500 (2x100 bp) or NovaSeq (2x150 bp). For the original study's pipeline: Demultiplexing of reads and collapsing into UMI consensus sequences were performed with MIGEC, and V(D)J alignment was carried out with MiXCR. Using edgeR on replicate PBMC samples, clonotypes were called vaccine-responding if FDR was below 0.01 and the log2 fold change was above 5 up to day 15. Each bulk clonotype was labeled CD4 or CD8 based on which sequenced repertoire, CD4 or CD8, contained the clonotype at higher abundance. TCRdb applied fastp at Q25 and MiXCR to the public reads, then kept only in-frame beta chains. For every CDR3 protein sequence, its rows merge into one entry that carries the most common genes and DNA. The authors' filters were not applied to this entry. For this sample there are 170,000 or so distinct CDR3 sequences; over 7% appear just once. The top ten hold roughly a third of the sample.

The CDR3 starts with the cysteine, ends with the phenylalanine, and has 15 residues. The CDR3 DNA has 45 bases and is translated from base 1. Based on the germline V gene, the CDR1 and CDR2 sequences are LGHNA and YSLEER. Trimming removed 0 bases from V and 6 bases from J, leaving 13 bases between the germline ends. The treatment or condition label, as the study defines it: live attenuated yellow fever vaccine strain. PBMCs were isolated from peripheral blood using a standard Ficoll-Paque protocol. CD4 and CD8 T-cell fractions were isolated with Dynabeads CD4 and CD8 positive selection kits. TriZol was used to extract RNA from bulk PBMCs, CD4 and CD8 fractions, and dextramer-positive and dextramer-negative fractions.

The receptor chain draws on TRBV4-3 and TRBJ2-3; confidence is insufficient to name the D gene. The material sequenced was CD8+ T cells sorted from PBMCs, taken 45 days after the yellow fever booster vaccination. The clonotype was recovered from a man aged 18 to 35 who received the YFV17D yellow fever vaccine. The CDR3 in this case is CASSQDSRFSDTQYF. Here is the DNA: TGCGCCAGCAGCCAAGATTCCCGGTTTTCGGATACGCAGTATTTT.